The 2 T cell receptor beta chains below all came from one sample that was sequenced in a study of T-cell reconstitution after alpha-beta-depleted transplantation in children. The library targeted TCRbeta and was prepared with unique molecular identifiers. TCRdb processed the PCR reads anew with MiXCR; each CDR3 protein has one entry. The repertoire holds more than 200,000 distinct CDR3 sequences, with more than 20% as singletons. The sequences come from PBMCs, collected before TCRalphabeta/CD19-depleted stem cell transplant. These TCRs come from a girl aged 2-10 years with Fanconi anemia, due to receive a stem cell transplant.

This clonotype was observed many times. The chain carries TRBV28 and TRBJ2-1, with D hard to call. This CDR3 has 11 residues. The germline CDR1 and CDR2 sequences are MDHEN and SYDVKM. The V and J ends lost 2 bases and 7 bases respectively, with 3 bases between them. As DNA, the CDR3 is TGTGCCAGCAGTTTAGAGAATGAGCAGTTCTTC. Amino acid sequence: CASSLENEQFF. The variable domain in full, with the rest retrieved from reference TRBV28 and TRBJ2-1, is DVKVTQSSRYLVKRTGEKVFLECVQDMDHENMFWYRQDPGLGLRLIYFSYDVKMKEKGDIPEGYSVSREKKERFSLILESASTNQTSMYLCASSLENEQFFGPGTRLTVL.

This clonotype was detected ten times or more. The V call is TRBV10-3, the J call TRBJ2-5; 10 bases are a match to TRBD2. The J segment lost 2 bases and the V segment lost 5 bases, leaving 2 bases of the junction unmatched. Germline loops: CDR1 ENHRY, CDR2 SYGVKD. The CDR3 sequence is 14 residues long. CDR3 in amino acids: CAISKREGQETQYF. DNA for the CDR3: TGTGCCATCAGTAAGCGGGAGGGACAAGAGACCCAGTACTTC.